This T cell receptor (beta chain) was captured by sequencing in a study of T cell changes during pregnancy in multiple sclerosis. The germline CDR1 and CDR2 sequences are KGHSH and LQKENI. V dropped 6 bases and J dropped 0 bases, with 9 bases sitting between them. The CDR3 loop spans 14 amino acids. Profiled with immunoSEQ multiplex PCR; TCRdb holds only in-frame clones, not every one. This table holds 30,000 to 50,000 clones, 94% found once. This TCR came from a female donor with multiple sclerosis, enrolled in a pregnancy study. The sequencing here drew on CD4+ T cells from peripheral blood mononuclear cells, taken after pregnancy. The chain carries TRBV18 and TRBJ1-5; D not resolved. CDR3 in amino acids: CASSSTGSNQPQHF. The CDR3 DNA follows: TGTGCCAGCTCTTCCACGGGTAGCAATCAGCCCCAGCATTTT.